Below, 23 T cell receptor beta chains from the same sample are listed, as sequenced in a study of molecular identifiers for immune sequencing clone quantification. From the PCR reads, TCRdb called clonotypes with MiXCR, one entry per CDR3 protein. The data hold around 460,000 distinct CDR3 sequences, with 20% to 25% observed a single time. What was sequenced was naive CD8+ T cells from blood, with Jurkat cell RNA spiked in. As for subset: FACS-sorted CD8+CD4-CCR7+CD45RA+ naive T cells. These receptors originate from a human donor in good health. Some libraries in this study had Jurkat cell RNA spiked in.

Many counts were recorded for this clonotype. The rearrangement joins TRBV11-2 to TRBJ2-1; 13 bases agree with TRBD2. V lost 2 bases, J lost 7 bases, and 2 bases stayed unmatched. Looked up from germline, CDR1 is SGHAT and CDR2 is FQNNGV. The CDR3 is made up of 15 amino acids. CDR3 residues: CASSLTGLAGNEQFF. The CDR3 DNA is TGTGCCAGCAGCTTAACGGGACTAGCGGGGAATGAGCAGTTCTTC. Looking up the rest from reference TRBV11-2 and TRBJ2-1 gives the full variable domain: EAGVAQSPRYKIIEKRQSVAFWCNPISGHATLYWYQQILGQGPKLLIQFQNNGVVDDSQLPKDRFSAERLKGVDSTLKIQPAKLEDSAVYLCASSLTGLAGNEQFFGPGTRLTVL.

The chain couples TRBV27 to TRBJ2-3; D is undetermined. V was cut by 7 bases and J by 9 bases, with 17 bases left in between. CDR1 is MNHEY and CDR2 is SMNVEV in the germline V gene (reference sequence). This CDR3 is 13 amino acids long. The CDR3 sequence is CASKPRLEKTQYF. The CDR3 DNA reads TGTGCCAGCAAGCCCCGGTTGGAGAAGACGCAGTATTTT.

This clonotype was seen just once. The J gene is TRBJ1-5, the V gene TRBV27; no firm D call. Per the germline V gene, CDR1 is MNHEY and CDR2 is SMNVEV (reference sequence). The CDR3 has 13 amino acids. Trimming left V 1 base short and J 4 bases short, with 5 bases between. In DNA, the CDR3 is TGTGCCAGCAGTTTATTTCCAAATCAGCCCCAGCATTTT. Protein sequence: CASSLFPNQPQHF.

In this sample, this clonotype turned up many times. The V call is TRBV27, the J call TRBJ2-5; 11 bases line up with TRBD2. The CDR3 runs to 15 residues. J gave up 6 bases and V 2 bases, and 5 bases lay outside the gene matches. Germline V gene data show CDR1 as MNHEY and CDR2 as SMNVEV (reference sequence). The CDR3 is CASSLTTSGVKTQYF. CDR3 DNA sequence: TGTGCCAGCAGTTTAACGACTAGCGGGGTGAAGACCCAGTACTTC.

For this clonotype: This is likely a read error, given that the CDR3 carries no conserved phenylalanine or tryptophan at its end. The gene calls are TRBV27 and TRBJ1-6; 7 bases fit TRBD1. The V and J ends lost 3 bases and 12 bases, in that order; junction bases with no gene match: 5. The CDR3 contains 13 residues. Germline V gives CDR1 MNHEY, CDR2 SMNVEV (reference sequence). The CDR3 DNA reads TGTGCCAGCAGTTTCCAGGGGGGTGGACCCCTCCACTCT. Translating it yields CASSFQGGGPLHS.

The sample holds many counts of this clonotype. This chain links TRBV2 with TRBJ2-7; D possibly corresponds to TRBD2 (7 bases). The CDR3 covers 14 residues. The germline V gene encodes CDR1 SNHLY and CDR2 FYNNEI. The V and J ends lost 1 base and 5 bases respectively, with 12 bases between them. The CDR3 DNA sequence: TGTGCCAGCAGTGAAGAGGCGGGGGCGGACGAGCAGTACTTC. Encoded protein: CASSEEAGADEQYF. The full variable domain, its missing parts supplied by reference TRBV2 and TRBJ2-7, is EPEVTQTPSHQVTQMGQEVILRCVPISNHLYFYWYRQILGQKVEFLVSFYNNEISEKSEIFDDQFSVERPDGSNFTLKIRSTKLEDSAMYFCASSEEAGADEQYFGPGTRLTVT.

Details on this clonotype: Since a much larger clone is just one base distant, this may be a read error. V and J are TRBV4-3 and TRBJ2-1; 13 bases align to TRBD2. The germline V gene encodes CDR1 LGHNA and CDR2 YSLEER. CDR3 length: 19 residues. In DNA, the CDR3 is TGCGCCAGCGGCCAAGATTTACTAGCGGGGGGGCCAGGGTACAATGAGCAGTTCTTC. It is translated as CASGQDLLAGGPGYNEQFF.

As for this clonotype: The final CDR3 position lacks the conserved phenylalanine or tryptophan, pointing to a likely read error. The chain couples TRBV28 to TRBJ2-5; maybe TRBD2 (6 bases). Trimming cost V 7 bases and J 2 bases, with 14 bases left between them. CDR3 length equals 14 residues. Germline assignment: CDR1 MDHEN and CDR2 SYDVKM. CDR3 sequence: CASNSPGVQETQYL. CDR3 nucleotide sequence: TGTGCCAGCAATTCACCGGGAGTTCAAGAGACCCAGTACCTC.

In regard to this clonotype: Because it lacks the conserved phenylalanine or tryptophan at the end, this CDR3 is likely a read error. The chain employs TRBV11-2 and TRBJ2-1, with D hard to call. The CDR3 runs 15 residues. Trimming shortened V by 1 base and J by 4 bases, and 11 bases separated the two germline ends. Germline V lookup: CDR1 SGHAT, CDR2 FQNNGV. CDR3 DNA: TGTGCCAGCAGCTTAGCCCCTGGAAGTTACAATGAGCAGTTCTCC. Its translation: CASSLAPGSYNEQFS.

With regard to this clonotype: A much larger clone differs by one base, so this may be a read error. This chain links TRBV5-6 with TRBJ2-7, with 9 positions matching TRBD1. Germline CDR1 reads SGHDT; CDR2 reads YYEEEE. This CDR3 comprises 15 residues. CDR3 region: CASSGEGTGWYERYF. The CDR3 bases are TGTGCCAGCAGCGGCGAAGGGACAGGGTGGTACGAGCGGTACTTC. Based on the CDR3 plus reference TRBV5-6 and TRBJ2-7, the full variable domain is DAGVTQSPTHLIKTRGQQVTLRCSPKSGHDTVSWYQQALGQGPQFIFQYYEEEERQRGNFPDRFSGHQFPNYSSELNVNALLLGDSALYLCASSGEGTGWYERYFGPGTRLTVT.

As to this clonotype: The germline gene is not matched at one end of the junction; a read error may be the cause. The chain combines TRBV29-1 with TRBJ2-2, with 9 bases that match TRBD1. The CDR3 runs to 15 residues. Germline CDR1 SQVTM, CDR2 ANQGSEA. The CDR3 protein is CSAETGGKNTGELFF. The CDR3, as DNA: TGCAGCGCTGAAACAGGGGGCAAGAACACCGGGGAGCTGTTTTTT.

Turning to this clonotype: A read error is possible here, since a much larger clone lies one base away. V usage is TRBV12-3 or TRBV12-4 and J usage is TRBJ1-1, with no clear D. The CDR3 is 11 residues long. CDR3 protein: CAGSHYTEAFF. The CDR3 coding sequence is TGTGCCGGCAGCCACTACACTGAAGCTTTCTTT.

J is TRBJ2-1 and V is TRBV7-9, with 7 bases aligning to TRBD2. Germline values: CDR1 SEHNR, CDR2 FQNEAQ (reference sequence). This CDR3 spans 13 amino acids. Unmatched junction bases numbered 4, after V lost 7 bases and J lost 4 bases. The CDR3 region is CASTPGLYNEQFF. Written as DNA, the CDR3 is TGTGCCAGCACCCCGGGACTATACAATGAGCAGTTCTTC.

This clonotype appeared many times. The chain employs TRBV29-1 and TRBJ1-2; 7 positions match TRBD1. Germline CDR1 is SQVTM and CDR2 is ANQGSEA. The V segment lost 6 bases and the J segment 4 bases; nucleotides outside the gene matches: 5. This CDR3 comprises 12 residues. The CDR3: CSVDREPYGYTF. CDR3 coding DNA: TGCAGCGTAGACAGGGAACCCTATGGCTACACCTTC.

This clonotype showed up just a few times. The chain is built from TRBV19 and TRBJ2-4; 10 bases align to TRBD1. The CDR3 totals 15 residues. Germline values: CDR1 LNHDA, CDR2 SQIVND (reference sequence). After removal of 1 base from V and 7 bases from J, the junction contained 4 bases not matched to a gene. The CDR3 region has the DNA TGTGCCAGTAGTATAGGGGACAGGGGTGAGAACATTCAGTACTTC. This codes for CASSIGDRGENIQYF.

On this clonotype: A much larger clone differs by one base, so this may be a read error. The chain links TRBV25-1 to TRBJ2-1, with D possibly matching TRBD1 (5 bases). The V end was cut by 3 bases, the J end by 4 bases, with 13 bases between. The CDR3 is 15 residues long. The germline CDR1 and CDR2 sequences are MGHDK and SYGVNS. The CDR3 loop is CASSDPDRMYNEQFF. For the CDR3, the DNA is TGTGCCAGCAGTGACCCTGACAGAATGTACAATGAGCAGTTCTTC.

J is TRBJ1-5 and V is TRBV28, with D perhaps matching TRBD1 (5 bases). CDR1 is MDHEN and CDR2 is SYDVKM in the germline V gene. The CDR3 is made up of 15 amino acids. The V gene lost 3 bases and the J gene lost 4 bases, with 13 bases spanning the gap. The CDR3 region is CASSFYLQGNQPQHF. CDR3 bases: TGTGCCAGCAGTTTCTACCTCCAGGGTAATCAGCCCCAGCATTTT.

This clonotype appeared many times. The V call is TRBV11-2, the J call TRBJ2-3; TRBD1 agrees at 10 bases. Trimming at V came to 4 bases and at J to 6 bases, leaving 7 bases not matched to a gene. The length of the CDR3 is 15 residues. CDR1 and CDR2 (germline): SGHAT, FQNNGV. The CDR3 loop is CASSYGQGVLDTQYF. DNA for the CDR3: TGTGCCAGCAGCTACGGACAGGGGGTTTTGGATACGCAGTATTTT. Together with reference TRBV11-2 and TRBJ2-3, the CDR3 gives the full variable domain: EAGVAQSPRYKIIEKRQSVAFWCNPISGHATLYWYQQILGQGPKLLIQFQNNGVVDDSQLPKDRFSAERLKGVDSTLKIQPAKLEDSAVYLCASSYGQGVLDTQYFGPGTRLTVL.

Concerning this clonotype: Germline is not matched at one junction end, which may reflect a read error. The V gene is TRBV4-3, the J gene TRBJ1-5, with D tentatively TRBD1 (5 bases). CDR3 length: 16 amino acids. The germline gives CDR1 LGHNA, CDR2 YSLEER. CDR3 in amino acids: CASSQDSDDSNRPQHF. For the CDR3, the DNA is TGCGCCAGCAGCCAAGATTCCGACGACAGCAATCGGCCCCAGCATTTT.

As concerns this clonotype: A much larger clone lies a single base off, so this may be a read error. The CDR3 coding sequence is TGCAGTGCCCCGCAGGCCCCCGGGACTAGCTCCTACAATGAGCAGTCCTTC. Protein sequence: CSAPQAPGTSSYNEQSF. The genes are TRBV20-1 and TRBJ2-1, with 9 bases identical to TRBD2. The CDR3 consists of 17 residues. CDR1 DFQATT and CDR2 SNEGSKA come from the germline V gene (reference sequence).

This clonotype was counted at least ten times. The chain has TRBV20-1 and TRBJ2-2; no definite D call. The V gene's germline CDR1 is DFQATT and CDR2 SNEGSKA (reference sequence). V was shortened by 3 bases and J by 2 bases, with 7 bases between the two germline ends. The CDR3 is 13 residues long. This CDR3 is CSASTANTGELFF. The CDR3 nucleotides are TGCAGTGCTAGTACTGCCAACACCGGGGAGCTGTTTTTT.

The gene calls are TRBV5-6 and TRBJ2-1; 10 nucleotides line up with TRBD2. The CDR3 covers 16 residues. Germline CDR1 is SGHDT and CDR2 is YYEEEE. Trimming at V came to 0 bases and at J to 2 bases, leaving 2 bases not matched to a gene. This CDR3 reads CASSLGTSGTYNEQFF. The CDR3 region has the DNA TGTGCCAGCAGCTTGGGAACTAGCGGGACCTACAATGAGCAGTTCTTC.

This clonotype was counted only a few times. This sequence joins TRBV19 and TRBJ2-7, with a possible D match to TRBD1 (5 bases). Trimming cost V 10 bases and J 5 bases, with 15 bases left between them. This CDR3 region has 12 residues. Germline assignment: CDR1 LNHDA and CDR2 SQIVND (reference sequence). The CDR3 spells CATAGHSDEQYF. The CDR3 DNA reads as TGTGCCACCGCAGGGCACTCGGACGAGCAGTACTTC.